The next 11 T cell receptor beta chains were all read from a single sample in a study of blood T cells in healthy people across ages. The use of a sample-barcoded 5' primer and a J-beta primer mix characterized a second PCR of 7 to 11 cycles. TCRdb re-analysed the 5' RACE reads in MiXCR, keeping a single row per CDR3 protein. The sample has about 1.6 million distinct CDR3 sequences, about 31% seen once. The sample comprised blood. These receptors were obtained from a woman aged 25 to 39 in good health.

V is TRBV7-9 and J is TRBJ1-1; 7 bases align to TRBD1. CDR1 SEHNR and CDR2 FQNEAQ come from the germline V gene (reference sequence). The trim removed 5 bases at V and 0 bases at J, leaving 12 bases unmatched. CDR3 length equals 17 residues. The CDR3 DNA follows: TGTGCCAGCAGCCCAAAAGACAGGGAATATATGAACACTGAAGCTTTCTTT. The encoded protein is CASSPKDREYMNTEAFF.

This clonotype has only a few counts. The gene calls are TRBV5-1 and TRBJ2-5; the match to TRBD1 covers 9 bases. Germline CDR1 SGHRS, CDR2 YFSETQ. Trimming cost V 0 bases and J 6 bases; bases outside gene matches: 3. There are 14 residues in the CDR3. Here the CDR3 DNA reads TGCGCCAGCAGCTTGGACAGGGGGCAACAGACCCAGTACTTC. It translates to CASSLDRGQQTQYF. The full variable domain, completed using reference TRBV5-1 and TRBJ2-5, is KAGVTQTPRYLIKTRGQQVTLSCSPISGHRSVSWYQQTPGQGLQFLFEYFSETQRNKGNFPGRFSGRQFSNSRSEMNVSTLELGDSALYLCASSLDRGQQTQYFGPGTRLLVL.

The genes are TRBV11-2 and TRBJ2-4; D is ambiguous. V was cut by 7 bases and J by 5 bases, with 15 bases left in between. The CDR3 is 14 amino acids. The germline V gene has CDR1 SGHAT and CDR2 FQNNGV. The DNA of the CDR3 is TGTGCCAGCACGACTTTAAGGACCCAAAACATTCAGTACTTC. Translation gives CASTTLRTQNIQYF.

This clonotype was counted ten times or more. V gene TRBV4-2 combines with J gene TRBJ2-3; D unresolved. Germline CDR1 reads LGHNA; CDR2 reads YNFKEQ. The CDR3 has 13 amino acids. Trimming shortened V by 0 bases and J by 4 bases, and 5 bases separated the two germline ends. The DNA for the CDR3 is TGTGCCAGCAGCCAAGATCTTGCAGATACGCAGTATTTT. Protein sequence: CASSQDLADTQYF.

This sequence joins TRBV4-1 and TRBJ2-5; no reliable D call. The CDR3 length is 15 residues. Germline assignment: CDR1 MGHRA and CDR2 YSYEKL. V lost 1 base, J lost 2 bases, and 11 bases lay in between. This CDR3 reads CASSQAWGQQETQYF. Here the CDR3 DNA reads TGCGCCAGCAGCCAAGCGTGGGGTCAGCAAGAGACCCAGTACTTC.

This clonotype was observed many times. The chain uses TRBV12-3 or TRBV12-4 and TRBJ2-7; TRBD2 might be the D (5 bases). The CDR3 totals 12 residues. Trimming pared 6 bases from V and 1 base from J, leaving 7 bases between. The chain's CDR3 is CASSRESYEQYF. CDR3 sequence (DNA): TGTGCCAGCAGCCGGGAATCCTACGAGCAGTACTTC.

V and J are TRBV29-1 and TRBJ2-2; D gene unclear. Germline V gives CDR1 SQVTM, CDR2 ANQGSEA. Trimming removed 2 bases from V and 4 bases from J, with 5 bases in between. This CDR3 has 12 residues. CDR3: CSVEWSTGELFF. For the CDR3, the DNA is TGCAGCGTTGAATGGAGCACCGGGGAGCTGTTTTTT.

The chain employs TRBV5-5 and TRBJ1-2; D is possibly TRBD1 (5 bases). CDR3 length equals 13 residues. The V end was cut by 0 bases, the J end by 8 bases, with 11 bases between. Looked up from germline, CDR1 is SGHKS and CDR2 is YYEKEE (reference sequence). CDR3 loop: CASSLGIGDGYTF. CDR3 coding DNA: TGTGCCAGCAGCTTGGGCATAGGGGACGGCTACACCTTC.

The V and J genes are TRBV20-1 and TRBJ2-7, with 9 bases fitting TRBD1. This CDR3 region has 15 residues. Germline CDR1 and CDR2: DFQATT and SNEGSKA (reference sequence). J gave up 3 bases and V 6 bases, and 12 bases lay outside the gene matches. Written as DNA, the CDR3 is TGCAGTGCAAGTCCGGGACAGGGACCTCGCTACGAGCAGTACTTC. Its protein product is CSASPGQGPRYEQYF.

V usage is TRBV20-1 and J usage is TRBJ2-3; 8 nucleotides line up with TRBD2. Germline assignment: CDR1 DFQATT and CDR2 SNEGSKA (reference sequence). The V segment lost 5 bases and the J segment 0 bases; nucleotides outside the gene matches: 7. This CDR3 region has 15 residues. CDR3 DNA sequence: TGCAGTGCTTCCGGGACTAGTACTAGCACAGATACGCAGTATTTT. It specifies CSASGTSTSTDTQYF.

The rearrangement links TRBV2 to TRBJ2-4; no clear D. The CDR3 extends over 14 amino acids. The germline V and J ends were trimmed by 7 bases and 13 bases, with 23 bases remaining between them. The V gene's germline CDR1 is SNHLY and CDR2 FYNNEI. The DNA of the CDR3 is TGTGCCAGCATCCATCGGGCCAGACCCACGGAGCAGTACTTC. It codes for CASIHRARPTEQYF. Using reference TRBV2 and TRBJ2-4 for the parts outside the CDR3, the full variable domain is EPEVTQTPSHQVTQMGQEVILRCVPISNHLYFYWYRQILGQKVEFLVSFYNNEISEKSEIFDDQFSVERPDGSNFTLKIRSTKLEDSAMYFCASIHRARPTEQYFGAGTRLSVL.